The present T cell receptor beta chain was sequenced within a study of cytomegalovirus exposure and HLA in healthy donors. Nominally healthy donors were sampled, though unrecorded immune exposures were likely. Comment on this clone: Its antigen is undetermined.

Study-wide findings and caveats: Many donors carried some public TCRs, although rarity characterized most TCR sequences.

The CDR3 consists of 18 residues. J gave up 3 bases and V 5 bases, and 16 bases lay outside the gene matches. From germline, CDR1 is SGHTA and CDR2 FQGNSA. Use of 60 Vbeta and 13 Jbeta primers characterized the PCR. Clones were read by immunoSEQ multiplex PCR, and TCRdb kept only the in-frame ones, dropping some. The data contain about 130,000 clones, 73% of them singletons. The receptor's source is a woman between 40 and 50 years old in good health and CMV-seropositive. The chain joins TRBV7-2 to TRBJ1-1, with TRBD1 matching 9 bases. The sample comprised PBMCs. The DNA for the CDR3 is TGTGCCAGCAGCCCGGGAATACGACGGGACAGGGTGGACACTGAAGCTTTCTTT. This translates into CASSPGIRRDRVDTEAFF.